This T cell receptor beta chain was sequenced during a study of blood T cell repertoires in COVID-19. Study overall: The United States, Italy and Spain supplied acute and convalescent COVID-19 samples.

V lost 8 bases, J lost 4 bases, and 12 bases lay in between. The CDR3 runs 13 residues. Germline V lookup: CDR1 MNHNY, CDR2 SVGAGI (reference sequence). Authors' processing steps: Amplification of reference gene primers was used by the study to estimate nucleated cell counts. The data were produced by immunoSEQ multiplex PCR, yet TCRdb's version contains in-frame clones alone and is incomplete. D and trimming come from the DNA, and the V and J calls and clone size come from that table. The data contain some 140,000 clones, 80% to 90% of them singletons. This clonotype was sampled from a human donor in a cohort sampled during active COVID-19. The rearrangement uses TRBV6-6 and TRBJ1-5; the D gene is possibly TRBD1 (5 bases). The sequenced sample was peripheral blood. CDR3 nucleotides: TGTGCCAGCTGTATGGGGCTTAATCAGCCCCAGCATTTT. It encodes CASCMGLNQPQHF.